These 5 T cell receptor beta chains were all obtained from the same sample, sequenced in a study of blood T cell repertoires in COVID-19. The method was immunoSEQ multiplex PCR; TCRdb's version includes in-frame clones alone and lacks a portion of them. The sample consists of approximately 310,000 clones, roughly 85% of them appearing once. Specimen: PBMCs or T cells enriched from blood (not recorded which). Receptor source: a young woman who had been exposed to COVID-19.

The chain uses TRBV6-5 and TRBJ2-2; the D gene is possibly TRBD1 (5 bases). V lost 1 base and J lost 3, with 9 bases in between. The CDR3 is 15 residues long. The germline CDR1 and CDR2 sequences are MNHEY and SVGAGI. The CDR3 here is CASSYFATDTGELFF. The CDR3, as DNA: TGTGCCAGCAGTTACTTTGCGACAGACACCGGGGAGCTGTTTTTT.

Written as DNA, the CDR3 is TGTGCCAGCAGTTACTCGCGGGGCCAGCCCCAGCATTTT. This encodes CASSYSRGQPQHF. The genes are TRBV6-5 and TRBJ1-5; D is possibly TRBD1 (5 bases). This CDR3 region has 13 residues. Germline lookup yields CDR1 MNHEY and CDR2 SVGAGI. V lost 0 bases, J lost 7 bases, and 7 bases lay in between.

The chain carries TRBV4-3 and TRBJ1-1, with D tentatively TRBD1 (6 bases). V dropped 2 bases and J dropped 9 bases, with 7 bases sitting between them. CDR1 is LGHNA, CDR2 YSLEER, per germline. The CDR3 is 11 residues long. CDR3 sequence: CASSQTGKAFF. In nucleotides, the CDR3 is TGCGCCAGCAGCCAAACAGGGAAAGCTTTCTTT.

This chain joins TRBV19 and TRBJ1-1; TRBD1 might be the D (5 bases). The CDR3 covers 13 residues. The germline V gene encodes CDR1 LNHDA and CDR2 SQIVND (reference sequence). Trimming took off 5 bases at V and 7 bases at J, with 14 bases between the two ends. CDR3 region: CASSPGRGIEAFF. The CDR3 DNA reads TGTGCCAGTAGTCCAGGGCGGGGGATTGAAGCTTTCTTT.

The gene calls are TRBV4-1 and TRBJ2-7; maybe TRBD2 (5 bases). Deletions cut 6 bases from V and 7 bases from J, with 19 bases between. Germline V gene sequence: CDR1 MGHRA, CDR2 YSYEKL. The CDR3 covers 14 residues. The CDR3 bases are TGCGCCAGCAGACTTTCGGGGTTCTCGGGAGAGCAGTACTTC. Translation gives CASRLSGFSGEQYF.